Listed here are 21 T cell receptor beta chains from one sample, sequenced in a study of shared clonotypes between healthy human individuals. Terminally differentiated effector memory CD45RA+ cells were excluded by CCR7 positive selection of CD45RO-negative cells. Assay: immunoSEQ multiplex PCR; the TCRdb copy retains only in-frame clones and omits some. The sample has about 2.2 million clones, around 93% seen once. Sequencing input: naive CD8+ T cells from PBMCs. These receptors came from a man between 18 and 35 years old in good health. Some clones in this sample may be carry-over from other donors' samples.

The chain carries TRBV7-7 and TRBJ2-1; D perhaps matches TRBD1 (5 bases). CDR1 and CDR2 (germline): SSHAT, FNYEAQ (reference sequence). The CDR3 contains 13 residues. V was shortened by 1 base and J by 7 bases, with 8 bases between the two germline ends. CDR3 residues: CASSLGQLNEQFF. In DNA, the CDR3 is TGTGCCAGCAGCTTAGGACAGCTAAATGAGCAGTTCTTC.

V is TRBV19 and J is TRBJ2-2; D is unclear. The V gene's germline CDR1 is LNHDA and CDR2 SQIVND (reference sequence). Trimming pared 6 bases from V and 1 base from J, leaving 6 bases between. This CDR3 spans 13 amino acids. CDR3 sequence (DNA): TGTGCCAGTAGAATCGTGAACACCGGGGAGCTGTTTTTT. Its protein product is CASRIVNTGELFF.

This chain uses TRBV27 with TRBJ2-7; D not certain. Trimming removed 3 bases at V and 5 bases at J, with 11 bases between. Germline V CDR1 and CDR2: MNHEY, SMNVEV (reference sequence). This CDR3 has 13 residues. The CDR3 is CASSFTPFHEQYF. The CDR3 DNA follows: TGTGCCAGCAGTTTCACCCCTTTCCACGAGCAGTACTTC.

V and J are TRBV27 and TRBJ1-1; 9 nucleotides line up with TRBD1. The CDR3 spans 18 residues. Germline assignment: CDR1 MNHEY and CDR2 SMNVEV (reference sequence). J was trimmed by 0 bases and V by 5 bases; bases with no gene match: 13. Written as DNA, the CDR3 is TGTGCCAGCAGTCCGATCTTCCGGGACAGGGATATGAACACTGAAGCTTTCTTT. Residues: CASSPIFRDRDMNTEAFF.

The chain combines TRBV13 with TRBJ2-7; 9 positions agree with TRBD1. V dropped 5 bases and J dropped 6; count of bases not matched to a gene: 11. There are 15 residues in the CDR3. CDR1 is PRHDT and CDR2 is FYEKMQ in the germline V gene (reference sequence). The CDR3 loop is CASSRAGQGVIEQYF. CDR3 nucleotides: TGTGCCAGCAGCCGAGCGGGACAGGGAGTAATCGAGCAGTACTTC.

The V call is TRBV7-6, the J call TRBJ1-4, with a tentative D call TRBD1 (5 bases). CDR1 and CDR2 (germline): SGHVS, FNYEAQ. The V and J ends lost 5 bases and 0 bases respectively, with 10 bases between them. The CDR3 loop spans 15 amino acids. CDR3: CASSALGATNEKLFF. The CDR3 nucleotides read TGTGCCAGCAGCGCTCTGGGGGCAACTAATGAAAAACTGTTTTTT. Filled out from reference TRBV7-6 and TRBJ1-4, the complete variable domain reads GAGVSQSPRYKVTKRGQDVALRCDPISGHVSLYWYRQALGQGPEFLTYFNYEAQQDKSGLPNDRFSAERPEGSISTLTIQRTEQRDSAMYRCASSALGATNEKLFFGSGTQLSVL.

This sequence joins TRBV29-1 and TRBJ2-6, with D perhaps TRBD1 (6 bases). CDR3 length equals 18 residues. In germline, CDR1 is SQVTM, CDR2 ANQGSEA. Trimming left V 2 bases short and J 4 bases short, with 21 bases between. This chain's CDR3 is CSVERDMGWGLGANVLTF. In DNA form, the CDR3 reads TGCAGCGTTGAACGGGACATGGGCTGGGGCCTCGGGGCCAACGTCCTGACTTTC.

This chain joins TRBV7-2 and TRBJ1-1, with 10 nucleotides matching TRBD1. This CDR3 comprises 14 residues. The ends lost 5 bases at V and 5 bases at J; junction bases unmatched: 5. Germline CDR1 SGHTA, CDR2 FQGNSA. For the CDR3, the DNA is TGTGCCAGCAGCGTGACAGGGGGCCCGACTGAAGCTTTCTTT. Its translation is CASSVTGGPTEAFF. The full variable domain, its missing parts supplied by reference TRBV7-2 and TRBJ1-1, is GAGVSQSPSNKVTEKGKDVELRCDPISGHTALYWYRQSLGQGLEFLIYFQGNSAPDKSGLPSDRFSAERTGGSVSTLTIQRTQQEDSAVYLCASSVTGGPTEAFFGQGTRLTVV.

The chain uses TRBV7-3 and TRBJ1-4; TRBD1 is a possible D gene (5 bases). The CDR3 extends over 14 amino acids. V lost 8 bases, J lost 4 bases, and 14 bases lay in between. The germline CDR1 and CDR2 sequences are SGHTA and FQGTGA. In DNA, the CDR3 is TGTGCCAGCGCCCGGTTCGGGGGTAATGAAAAACTGTTTTTT. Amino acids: CASARFGGNEKLFF.

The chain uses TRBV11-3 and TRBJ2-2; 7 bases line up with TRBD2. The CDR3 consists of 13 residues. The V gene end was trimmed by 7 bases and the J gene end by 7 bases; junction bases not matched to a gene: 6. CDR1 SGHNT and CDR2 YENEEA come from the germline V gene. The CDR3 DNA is TGTGCCAGCAAACCGCGCGGGAGCGGGGAGCTGTTTTTT. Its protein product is CASKPRGSGELFF. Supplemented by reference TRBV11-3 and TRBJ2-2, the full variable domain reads EAGVVQSPRYKIIEKKQPVAFWCNPISGHNTLYWYLQNLGQGPELLIRYENEEAVDDSQLPKDRFSAERLKGVDSTLKIQPAELGDSAVYLCASKPRGSGELFFGEGSRLTVL.

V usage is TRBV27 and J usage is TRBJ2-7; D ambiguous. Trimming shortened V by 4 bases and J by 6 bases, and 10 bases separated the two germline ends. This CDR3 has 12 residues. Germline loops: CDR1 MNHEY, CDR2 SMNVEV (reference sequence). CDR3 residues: CASSYLLGEQYF. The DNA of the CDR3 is TGTGCCAGCAGTTACCTCTTGGGCGAGCAGTACTTC.

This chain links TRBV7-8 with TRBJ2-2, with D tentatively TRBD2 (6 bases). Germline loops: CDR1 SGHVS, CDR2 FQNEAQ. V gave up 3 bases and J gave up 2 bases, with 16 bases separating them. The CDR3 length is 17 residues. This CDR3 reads CASSFRLLGLNTGELFF. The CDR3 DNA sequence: TGTGCCAGCAGCTTTCGACTTTTGGGACTCAACACCGGGGAGCTGTTTTTT.

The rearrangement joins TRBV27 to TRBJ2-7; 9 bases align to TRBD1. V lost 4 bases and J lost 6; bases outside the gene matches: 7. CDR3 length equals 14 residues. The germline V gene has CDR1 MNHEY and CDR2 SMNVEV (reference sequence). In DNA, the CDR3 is TGTGCCAGCAGTTGGGACAGGGTAGGGAGCGAGCAGTACTTC. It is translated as CASSWDRVGSEQYF.

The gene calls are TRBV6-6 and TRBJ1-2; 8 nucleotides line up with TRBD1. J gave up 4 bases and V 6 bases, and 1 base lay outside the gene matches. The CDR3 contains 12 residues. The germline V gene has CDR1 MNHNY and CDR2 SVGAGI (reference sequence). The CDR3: CASRTGGYGYTF. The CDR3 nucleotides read TGTGCCAGCAGAACAGGGGGCTATGGCTACACCTTC.

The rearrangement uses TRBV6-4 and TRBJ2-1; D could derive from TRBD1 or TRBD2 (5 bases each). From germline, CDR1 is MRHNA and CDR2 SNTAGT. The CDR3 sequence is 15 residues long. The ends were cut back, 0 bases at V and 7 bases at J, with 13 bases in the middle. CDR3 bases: TGTGCCAGCAGTGACTCTAACCGAGGGGTGAATGAGCAGTTCTTC. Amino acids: CASSDSNRGVNEQFF.

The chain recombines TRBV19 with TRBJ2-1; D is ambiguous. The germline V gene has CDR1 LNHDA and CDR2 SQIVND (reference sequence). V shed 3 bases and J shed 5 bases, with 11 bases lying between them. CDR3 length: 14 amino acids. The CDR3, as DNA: TGTGCCAGTAGTATGTTATCCACCCACAATGAGCAGTTCTTC. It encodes CASSMLSTHNEQFF.

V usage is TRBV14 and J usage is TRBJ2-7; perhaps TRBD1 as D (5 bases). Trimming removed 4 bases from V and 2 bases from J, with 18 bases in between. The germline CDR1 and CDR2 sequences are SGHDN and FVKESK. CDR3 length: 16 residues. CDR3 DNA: TGTGCCAGCAGCCCCTTCCTATGGCAGGGCACCTACGAGCAGTACTTC. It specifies CASSPFLWQGTYEQYF.

Here the CDR3 DNA reads TGTGCCATCAGAGAAGGGGGGGAGCCGCAGTATTTT. Translated: CAIREGGEPQYF. V usage is TRBV10-3 and J usage is TRBJ2-3; TRBD2 is a possible D gene (7 bases). The germline V and J ends were trimmed by 6 bases and 10 bases, with 14 bases remaining between them. Germline lookup yields CDR1 ENHRY and CDR2 SYGVKD. The CDR3 covers 12 residues.

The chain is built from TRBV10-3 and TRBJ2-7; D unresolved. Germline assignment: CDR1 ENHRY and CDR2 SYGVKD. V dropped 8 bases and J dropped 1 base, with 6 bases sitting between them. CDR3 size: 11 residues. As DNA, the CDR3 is TGTGCCATCGCGAATTCCTACGAGCAGTACTTC. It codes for CAIANSYEQYF.

DNA of the CDR3: TGTGCCAGCAGTGCGCGGTGGGGAGATACGCAGTATTTT. Amino acid sequence: CASSARWGDTQYF. The chain combines TRBV2 with TRBJ2-3; D is unresolved. CDR1 and CDR2 (germline): SNHLY, FYNNEI. CDR3 length: 13 amino acids. V was cut by 4 bases and J by 5 bases, with 10 bases left in between.

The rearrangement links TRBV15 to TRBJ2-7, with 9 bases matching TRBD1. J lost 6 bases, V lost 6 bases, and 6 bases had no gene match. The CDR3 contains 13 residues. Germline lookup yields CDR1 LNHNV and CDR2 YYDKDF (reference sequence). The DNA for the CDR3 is TGTGCCACCAGGGAGGGGACAGGGCTCGAGCAGTACTTC. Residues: CATREGTGLEQYF.